This T cell receptor (beta chain) is from a study of PD-L1 blockade in urothelial cancer. Across the study: Blood analysis occurred 3 weeks (second dose) and 6 weeks after treatment start. Researchers found blood samples held a median of approximately 150,000 T cells.

This CDR3 has 13 amino acids. In germline, CDR1 is MNHEY, CDR2 SVGAGI. V was shortened by 5 bases and J by 0 bases, with 7 bases between the two germline ends. As for time point: peripheral blood 6 weeks after treatment start. Sample numbers ranged from 1 to 8 per patient, encompassing pretreatment and on-treatment collections. Repertoires were generated with immunoSEQ multiplex PCR, while TCRdb's copy carries only in-frame clones and drops some. This sample yields about 120,000 clones, of which about 89% are seen a single time; approximately 1.7% belongs to the top ten. The J gene is TRBJ1-1, the V gene TRBV6-5; D remains unclear. The sequence was collected from a man aged 60 to 69 with urothelial cancer. Sequenced material: PBMCs, taken around atezolizumab (anti-PD-L1) treatment. CDR3 in amino acids: CASSPELNTEAFF. For the CDR3, the DNA is TGTGCCAGCAGTCCGGAGCTGAACACTGAAGCTTTCTTT.